Shown below are 3 T cell receptor delta chains from a single sample sequenced in a study of γδ T cells in repeated Plasmodium falciparum infection. Gammadelta T cells were flow-sorted from PBMC into Vgamma9/Vdelta2+ and Vdelta2-negative populations for bulk analysis. TCRdb reanalyzed the multiplex PCR reads using CATT. The sample lists around 57,000 delta-chain clones, around 1.7% seen once, with approximately 15% in the top ten. The source material was gamma-delta T cells from blood. The origin of the receptors is a pool of human donors (malaria-infected and uninfected, not separated).

This clone was observed a few times. A read error likely explains why the TCRdb protein, taken from a much larger clone, differs from this DNA's translation at residue 14; the protein shown is translated from the DNA. The J gene is TRDJ1, the V gene TRDV1; perhaps D is TRDD2 or TRDD3 (8 bases each). TCRdb supplies no J gene; here it was assigned by aligning the nucleotide sequence to germline. This CDR3 spans 22 amino acids. Germline V lookup: CDR1 TSWWSYY, CDR2 QGS. V was cut by 5 bases and J by 4 bases, with 38 bases left in between. The CDR3 coding sequence is TGTGCTCTTGGGATATCCTTTCCCTTCCTATACTGGGGGCTACAAGATGTCGATAAACTCATCTTT. The encoded protein is CALGISFPFLYWGLQDVDKLIF.

On this clone: The protein that TCRdb holds for this DNA derives from a much larger clone and differs from the translated DNA at residue 20, which likely indicates a read error; the protein shown here is translated from the DNA. The chain joins TRDV1 to TRDJ1; 10 nucleotides align to TRDD3. This CDR3 region has 24 residues. Germline-derived CDR1 and CDR2 are TSWWSYY and QGS. The CDR3 region has the DNA TGTGCTCTTGGGTTGCCTCAGCCTTCCTCAGTACTGGGGGATTTGGTAGCGTACACCAATAAACTCATCTTT. Amino acids: CALGLPQPSSVLGDLVAYTNKLIF.

As to this clone: Since a far larger clone is one base different, this is likely a read error. Other DNA sequences in this sample translate to the same CDR3. The rearrangement joins TRDV1 to TRDJ1; D might be TRDD3 (5 bases). The CDR3 totals 12 residues. The germline CDR1 and CDR2 sequences are TSWWSYY and QGS. CDR3 amino acids: CALGWGPDKLIF. The CDR3 nucleotides are TGTGCTCTTGGATGGGGTCCCGATAAGCTCATCTTT.